The T cell receptor (beta chain) under discussion was sequenced for a study of T cell clonotyping in hematopoietic cell transplantation. Study-wide results and caveats: Recipient TCR diversity dropped after transplant; expanded clonotypes rose from day 30 to 180. No sorting was done, leaving CD4 and CD8 contributions mixed. At the given depth, recipient repertoires were over 95% de novo clonotypes. Broader posttransplant TCR repertoire diversity was predicted by graft donor and pretransplant recipient Inverse Simpson Index values.

Concerning this clone: The antigen remains undetermined.

The CDR3 has 14 amino acids. Germline lookup yields CDR1 MNHNY and CDR2 SVGAGI (reference sequence). V was pared by 4 bases and J by 3 bases, with 10 bases between. TCRdb's table, derived via immunoSEQ multiplex PCR, lists solely in-frame clones and lacks some. The top ten clones hold approximately 8.8% of a sample with 1,600 or so clones, around three quarters of them seen once. This clonotype was sampled from a man aged 25-45 years in good health. Some clones in this sample may be carry-over from other donors' samples. This chain uses TRBV6-6 with TRBJ1-5; a possible D gene is TRBD1 (5 bases). Sequenced: peripheral blood mononuclear cells. The CDR3 sequence is CASSLARVNQPQHF. For the CDR3, the DNA is TGTGCCAGCAGTTTAGCCAGGGTCAATCAGCCCCAGCATTTT.